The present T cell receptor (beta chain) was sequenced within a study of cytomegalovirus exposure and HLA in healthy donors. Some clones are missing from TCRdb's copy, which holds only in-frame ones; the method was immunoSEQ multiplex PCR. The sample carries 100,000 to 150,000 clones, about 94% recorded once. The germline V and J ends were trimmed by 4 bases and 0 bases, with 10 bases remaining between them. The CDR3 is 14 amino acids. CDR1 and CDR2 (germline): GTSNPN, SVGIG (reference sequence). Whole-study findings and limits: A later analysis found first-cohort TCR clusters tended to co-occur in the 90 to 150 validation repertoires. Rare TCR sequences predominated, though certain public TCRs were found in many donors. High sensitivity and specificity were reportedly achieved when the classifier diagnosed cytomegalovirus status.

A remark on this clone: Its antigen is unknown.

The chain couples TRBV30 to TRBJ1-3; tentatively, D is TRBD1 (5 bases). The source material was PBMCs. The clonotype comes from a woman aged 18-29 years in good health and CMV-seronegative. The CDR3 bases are TGTGCCTGGACTAAAGGGGCCTCTGGAAACACCATATATTTT. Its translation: CAWTKGASGNTIYF. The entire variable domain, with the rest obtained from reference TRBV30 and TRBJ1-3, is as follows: SQTIHQWPATLVQPVGSPLSLECTVEGTSNPNLYWYRQAAGRGLQLLFYSVGIGQISSEVPQNLSASRPQDRQFILSSKKLLLSDSGFYLCAWTKGASGNTIYFGEGSWLTVV.